This T cell receptor (beta chain) is from a study of blood T cell repertoires in COVID-19. Looking at the study overall: From T cells, B-cell-depleted T cells, or PBMCs came the material, which was cDNA or gDNA.

The data were produced by immunoSEQ multiplex PCR, yet TCRdb's version contains in-frame clones alone and is incomplete. The top ten hold around 2% of the sample, which has 50,000 to 70,000 clones, about 90% seen once. The CDR3 length is 15 residues. V was pared by 6 bases and J by 7 bases, with 12 bases of the junction left unmatched. The germline V gene has CDR1 SGHAT and CDR2 FQNNGV. Sequences were obtained from peripheral blood. This sequence originates from a man in his sixties with acute or convalescent COVID-19. V gene TRBV11-2 combines with J gene TRBJ2-1; 7 bases are shared with TRBD1. In nucleotides, the CDR3 is TGTGCCAGCAGAACTGACAGGGCGGCAGGGAATGAGCAGTTCTTC. It specifies CASRTDRAAGNEQFF.